A selection of T cell receptor beta chains follows, all from one sample in a study of shared T cell receptors in the human thymus. This table comes from immunoSEQ multiplex PCR, and its TCRdb copy is limited to in-frame clones, with some not included. The sample has some 700,000 clones, roughly 90% seen once; the top ten hold about 0.01%. In addition, the sample was reused for a study of human thymus T cells.

Sequencing was done on a sample of thymocytes. These receptors were taken from a boy under three years old with a congenital heart defect. Each CDR3 is given with its conserved first and last residue. The D gene is left open where the match is weak. Clone size is shown for a subset of rows, as once, few, many or a class of expanded clone.

CDR3 protein: CASSDMTSGSLKNEQFF
CDR3 DNA: TGTGCCAGCAGTGACATGACTAGCGGGAGTCTTAAGAATGAGCAGTTCTTC
clone size: -
V gene: TRBV6-1
D gene: TRBD2
J gene: TRBJ2-1
CDR3 length: 17

CDR3 protein: CASSHFPRELRDEQFF
CDR3 DNA: TGTGCCAGCAGCCACTTCCCACGGGAGTTGAGGGATGAGCAGTTCTTC
clone size: -
V gene: TRBV7-2
D gene: -
J gene: TRBJ2-1
CDR3 length: 16

CDR3 protein: CASGGLAGGGETQYF
CDR3 DNA: TGTGCCAGCGGGGGACTAGCGGGAGGTGGGGAGACCCAGTACTTC
clone size: -
V gene: TRBV2
D gene: TRBD2
J gene: TRBJ2-5
CDR3 length: 15

CDR3 protein: CASSQRLSSGREEEQFF
CDR3 DNA: TGCGCCAGCAGCCAAAGGCTGTCTAGCGGGAGGGAGGAAGAGCAGTTCTTC
clone size: -
V gene: TRBV4-1
D gene: TRBD2
J gene: TRBJ2-1
CDR3 length: 17

CDR3 protein: CASSLVGGRISTDTQYF
CDR3 DNA: TGTGCCAGCAGCTTAGTTGGCGGGAGGATTAGCACAGATACGCAGTATTTT
clone size: -
V gene: TRBV7-6
D gene: TRBD2
J gene: TRBJ2-3
CDR3 length: 17

CDR3 protein: CACAVKPEDSNEQFF
CDR3 DNA: TGTGCCTGTGCAGTAAAGCCGGAGGATTCCAATGAGCAGTTCTTC
clone size: -
V gene: TRBV30
D gene: -
J gene: TRBJ2-1
CDR3 length: 15

CDR3 protein: CAWSPRLAGDEQFF
CDR3 DNA: TGTGCCTGGAGTCCTAGACTAGCGGGTGATGAGCAGTTCTTC
clone size: -
V gene: TRBV30
D gene: TRBD2
J gene: TRBJ2-1
CDR3 length: 14

CDR3 protein: CASSVGTSGPGELFF
CDR3 DNA: TGCGCCAGCAGTGTCGGGACTAGCGGGCCCGGGGAGCTGTTTTTT
clone size: -
V gene: TRBV10-2
D gene: TRBD2
J gene: TRBJ2-2
CDR3 length: 15

CDR3 protein: CATSVTGELFF
CDR3 DNA: TGTGCCACGTCGGTAACCGGGGAGCTGTTTTTT
clone size: -
V gene: TRBV27
D gene: -
J gene: TRBJ2-2
CDR3 length: 11

CDR3 protein: CASSPSTDTQYF
CDR3 DNA: TGTGCCAGCAGTCCGAGCACAGATACGCAGTATTTT
clone size: -
V gene: TRBV27
D gene: -
J gene: TRBJ2-3
CDR3 length: 12

CDR3 protein: CASSLVRGRRYEQYF
CDR3 DNA: TGTGCCAGCAGCTTAGTGCGGGGGCGGCGATACGAGCAGTACTTC
clone size: -
V gene: TRBV7-3
D gene: -
J gene: TRBJ2-7
CDR3 length: 15

CDR3 protein: CASTSGTSEGEQFF
CDR3 DNA: TGTGCCAGCACCTCCGGGACTAGCGAGGGTGAGCAGTTCTTC
clone size: -
V gene: TRBV6-1
D gene: TRBD2
J gene: TRBJ2-1
CDR3 length: 14

CDR3 protein: CASSTDRDTQETQYF
CDR3 DNA: TGCGCCAGCAGCACGGACAGGGATACCCAAGAGACCCAGTACTTC
clone size: -
V gene: TRBV5-1
D gene: TRBD1
J gene: TRBJ2-5
CDR3 length: 15

CDR3 protein: CAITIQGDTEAFF
CDR3 DNA: TGTGCCATCACTATCCAGGGTGACACTGAAGCTTTCTTT
clone size: -
V gene: TRBV10-3
D gene: -
J gene: TRBJ1-1
CDR3 length: 13

CDR3 protein: CASSSLGSNTGELFF
CDR3 DNA: TGTGCCAGCAGTTCTCTAGGCTCGAACACCGGGGAGCTGTTTTTT
clone size: -
V gene: TRBV28
D gene: -
J gene: TRBJ2-2
CDR3 length: 15

CDR3 protein: CASSTRGDRAESAEAFF
CDR3 DNA: TGTGCCAGTAGTACCAGGGGGGACAGGGCCGAGTCAGCTGAAGCTTTCTTT
clone size: once
V gene: TRBV19
D gene: TRBD1
J gene: TRBJ1-1
CDR3 length: 17

CDR3 protein: CASSLRRAGTPNTGELFF
CDR3 DNA: TGTGCCAGCAGTTTACGCCGGGCGGGAACCCCGAACACCGGGGAGCTGTTTTTT
clone size: -
V gene: TRBV28
D gene: -
J gene: TRBJ2-2
CDR3 length: 18

CDR3 protein: CASSWTSGTPPYEQYF
CDR3 DNA: TGTGCCAGCAGCTGGACTAGCGGGACCCCCCCCTACGAGCAGTACTTC
clone size: once
V gene: TRBV7-2
D gene: TRBD2
J gene: TRBJ2-7
CDR3 length: 16

CDR3 protein: CASSQQGARYTEAFF
CDR3 DNA: TGTGCCAGCAGCCAACAGGGGGCGCGGTACACTGAAGCTTTCTTT
clone size: once
V gene: TRBV7-2
D gene: TRBD1
J gene: TRBJ1-1
CDR3 length: 15

CDR3 protein: CASSFEAGEETQYF
CDR3 DNA: TGTGCCAGCAGCTTCGAAGCGGGGGAGGAGACCCAGTACTTC
clone size: -
V gene: TRBV7-2
D gene: TRBD2
J gene: TRBJ2-5
CDR3 length: 14

CDR3 protein: CASSHGRGPYNEQFF
CDR3 DNA: TGCGCCAGCAGCCATGGCAGGGGGCCCTACAATGAGCAGTTCTTC
clone size: -
V gene: TRBV4-3
D gene: TRBD1
J gene: TRBJ2-1
CDR3 length: 15

CDR3 protein: CASGGAGTSHEQYF
CDR3 DNA: TGTGCCAGCGGGGGTGCCGGGACTTCACATGAGCAGTACTTC
clone size: -
V gene: TRBV28
D gene: -
J gene: TRBJ2-7
CDR3 length: 14

CDR3 protein: CASSLERTWGPGNTIYF
CDR3 DNA: TGTGCCAGCAGCTTAGAGAGAACATGGGGCCCTGGAAACACCATATATTTT
clone size: -
V gene: TRBV11-2
D gene: -
J gene: TRBJ1-3
CDR3 length: 17

CDR3 protein: CASSDSPTMDRAFNQPQHF
CDR3 DNA: TGTGCCAGCAGTGATTCCCCTACCATGGACAGGGCTTTCAATCAGCCCCAGCATTTT
clone size: -
V gene: TRBV2
D gene: TRBD1
J gene: TRBJ1-5
CDR3 length: 19

CDR3 protein: CASSLWRTSGPNEQFF
CDR3 DNA: TGTGCCAGCAGCTTGTGGCGGACTAGCGGACCCAATGAGCAGTTCTTC
clone size: -
V gene: TRBV5-5
D gene: TRBD2
J gene: TRBJ2-1
CDR3 length: 16

CDR3 protein: CASSQDSRGRSPYEQYF
CDR3 DNA: TGCGCCAGCAGCCAAGATTCCAGAGGCCGGTCCCCCTACGAGCAGTACTTC
clone size: -
V gene: TRBV4-3
D gene: -
J gene: TRBJ2-7
CDR3 length: 17

CDR3 protein: CASSKARQGAIQPQHF
CDR3 DNA: TGTGCCAGCAGCAAAGCACGACAGGGGGCCATTCAGCCCCAGCATTTT
clone size: -
V gene: TRBV21-1
D gene: -
J gene: TRBJ1-5
CDR3 length: 16

CDR3 protein: CASRGSKNQPQHF
CDR3 DNA: TGTGCCTCCCGGGGGAGCAAGAATCAGCCCCAGCATTTT
clone size: -
V gene: TRBV28
D gene: -
J gene: TRBJ1-5
CDR3 length: 13

CDR3 protein: CASSLTNPNTGELFF
CDR3 DNA: TGTGCCAGCAGTTTGACAAATCCGAACACCGGGGAGCTGTTTTTT
clone size: -
V gene: TRBV27
D gene: -
J gene: TRBJ2-2
CDR3 length: 15

CDR3 protein: CASSLSQYWNTEAFF
CDR3 DNA: TGCGCCAGCAGCTTAAGCCAATATTGGAACACTGAAGCTTTCTTT
clone size: -
V gene: TRBV5-1
D gene: -
J gene: TRBJ1-1
CDR3 length: 15

CDR3 protein: CASTGTSGNTGELFF
CDR3 DNA: TGCGCCAGCACAGGGACTAGCGGGAACACCGGGGAGCTGTTTTTT
clone size: -
V gene: TRBV10-2
D gene: TRBD2
J gene: TRBJ2-2
CDR3 length: 15

CDR3 protein: CASNASSGVETQYF
CDR3 DNA: TGTGCCAGCAACGCTTCAAGTGGAGTGGAGACCCAGTACTTC
clone size: -
V gene: TRBV5-4
D gene: -
J gene: TRBJ2-5
CDR3 length: 14

CDR3 protein: CASSIDLPGGEKLFF
CDR3 DNA: TGTGCCAGTAGTATAGATCTTCCCGGGGGTGAAAAACTGTTTTTT
clone size: -
V gene: TRBV19
D gene: -
J gene: TRBJ1-4
CDR3 length: 15

CDR3 protein: CAWSGPGLAGELGELFF
CDR3 DNA: TGTGCCTGGAGTGGGCCGGGACTAGCGGGAGAGTTGGGGGAGCTGTTTTTT
clone size: -
V gene: TRBV30
D gene: TRBD2
J gene: TRBJ2-2
CDR3 length: 17

CDR3 protein: CASSLRTGSFSYEQYF
CDR3 DNA: TGTGCCAGCAGTCTACGGACAGGGTCTTTTTCCTACGAGCAGTACTTC
clone size: -
V gene: TRBV28
D gene: TRBD1
J gene: TRBJ2-7
CDR3 length: 16

CDR3 protein: CASSQDLGGPAYEQYF
CDR3 DNA: TGTGCCAGCAGCCAAGATTTGGGGGGGCCAGCCTACGAGCAGTACTTC
clone size: -
V gene: TRBV4-2
D gene: -
J gene: TRBJ2-7
CDR3 length: 16

CDR3 protein: CASSFRETQYF
CDR3 DNA: TGTGCCAGCAGCTTCAGGGAGACCCAGTACTTC
clone size: once
V gene: TRBV7-8
D gene: -
J gene: TRBJ2-5
CDR3 length: 11

CDR3 protein: CAWSVHRRTSGRYEQYF
CDR3 DNA: TGTGCCTGGAGTGTACACCGGCGGACTAGCGGGAGGTACGAGCAGTACTTC
clone size: -
V gene: TRBV30
D gene: TRBD2
J gene: TRBJ2-7
CDR3 length: 17

CDR3 protein: CASSQVGTSGGYNEQFF
CDR3 DNA: TGCGCCAGCAGCCAAGTCGGCACTAGCGGGGGGTACAATGAGCAGTTCTTC
clone size: -
V gene: TRBV4-3
D gene: TRBD2
J gene: TRBJ2-1
CDR3 length: 17

CDR3 protein: CASGLPTAGAGDTQYF
CDR3 DNA: TGTGCTAGTGGTTTGCCTACAGCGGGAGCGGGAGATACGCAGTATTTT
clone size: -
V gene: TRBV12-5
D gene: TRBD2
J gene: TRBJ2-3
CDR3 length: 16

CDR3 protein: CSGVTPGLGSTDTQYF
CDR3 DNA: TGCAGCGGTGTGACACCCGGACTAGGCAGCACAGATACGCAGTATTTT
clone size: -
V gene: TRBV29-1
D gene: TRBD2
J gene: TRBJ2-3
CDR3 length: 16

CDR3 protein: CATSSARTSTIGTDTQYF
CDR3 DNA: TGTGCCACCAGCAGCGCCAGGACTAGCACGATTGGCACAGATACGCAGTATTTT
clone size: -
V gene: TRBV15
D gene: TRBD2
J gene: TRBJ2-3
CDR3 length: 18

CDR3 protein: CASSSNPGNGYTF
CDR3 DNA: TGTGCCAGCAGTTCGAATCCGGGAAATGGCTACACCTTC
clone size: -
V gene: TRBV27
D gene: -
J gene: TRBJ1-2
CDR3 length: 13

CDR3 protein: CASSLATYTEAFF
CDR3 DNA: TGTGCCAGCAGCTTGGCCACTTACACTGAAGCTTTCTTT
clone size: -
V gene: TRBV5-6
D gene: -
J gene: TRBJ1-1
CDR3 length: 13

CDR3 protein: CASSPARQGGLNQPQHF
CDR3 DNA: TGTGCCAGTAGCCCCGCTCGGCAAGGAGGCCTCAATCAGCCCCAGCATTTT
clone size: -
V gene: TRBV19
D gene: -
J gene: TRBJ1-5
CDR3 length: 17